This T cell receptor (beta chain) was recorded in a study of control samples from healthy donors and cancer patients. Only in-frame clones appear in the TCRdb table, and some are missing; sequencing was by immunoSEQ multiplex PCR. The profile shows some 140,000 clones, 85% to 95% of them singletons. V was shortened by 0 bases and J by 1 base, with 3 bases between the two germline ends. The CDR3 extends over 13 amino acids. The germline gives CDR1 SEHNR, CDR2 FQNEAQ (reference sequence). Sequenced: PBMCs. This TCR was sampled from a man aged 60-69 years with colorectal cancer. The chain joins TRBV7-9 to TRBJ1-1, with unresolved D. This CDR3 is CASSLARNTEAFF. The DNA for the CDR3 is TGTGCCAGCAGCTTAGCCAGGAACACTGAAGCTTTCTTT.